This T cell receptor beta chain was documented in a study of blood T cell repertoires in COVID-19. The germline gives CDR1 LGHNA, CDR2 YSLEER. The J segment lost 5 bases and the V segment lost 0 bases, leaving 6 bases of the junction unmatched. The CDR3 loop spans 16 amino acids. Using immunoSEQ multiplex PCR, the repertoire was profiled, and TCRdb retains in-frame clones only, with some absent. Among under 250,000 clones listed, 65% to 90% were seen once. This clonotype was sampled from a woman in her seventies with COVID-19, enrolled during active disease. The material sequenced was peripheral blood. The chain recombines TRBV4-3 with TRBJ2-3, with 9 positions matching TRBD1. This CDR3 is CASSQDITGGKDTQYF. The CDR3 DNA reads as TGCGCCAGCAGCCAAGATATTACAGGGGGCAAAGATACGCAGTATTTT.